The 5 T cell receptor beta chains below all came from one sample that was sequenced in a study of T cell changes during pregnancy in multiple sclerosis (dated by TCRdb to between 2017 and 2020). Library preparation used the immunoSEQ multiplex PCR assay. Here the immuneACCESS table is served through TCRdb, limited to in-frame sequences with V and J called. Missing clones are a known gap in these copies; in checked studies unresolved V genes cover under half, and the rest lacks a known reason. The sample records under 50,000 clones, 95% of which are singletons. The ten largest clones represent under 6% of the sample. The sequences come from CD8+ T cells from peripheral blood mononuclear cells, collected in the first trimester of pregnancy. The receptors shown here come from a female donor with multiple sclerosis, enrolled in a pregnancy study.

V is TRBV6-4 and J is TRBJ2-1; a weak D match, TRBD1 (5 bases). CDR1 is MRHNA and CDR2 is SNTAGT in the germline V gene. CDR3 length: 15 residues. Trimming left V 3 bases short and J 10 bases short, with 19 bases between. The CDR3 spells CASSESDQTGSEQFF. CDR3 in DNA: TGTGCCAGCAGTGAAAGTGACCAAACAGGATCGGAGCAGTTCTTC.

By share of the sample, this clone is medium-sized. The chain couples TRBV6-1 to TRBJ2-2, with D perhaps TRBD2 (6 bases). Germline V gene data show CDR1 as MNHNS and CDR2 as SASEGT. The V end was cut by 0 bases, the J end by 6 bases, with 11 bases between. The CDR3 runs to 15 residues. CDR3 protein: CASSEAAGNPGELFF. The CDR3 bases are TGTGCCAGCAGTGAAGCGGCGGGAAACCCCGGGGAGCTGTTTTTT.

The J gene is TRBJ2-1, the V gene TRBV27; maybe TRBD1 (7 bases). V was shortened by 6 bases and J by 6 bases, with 15 bases between the two germline ends. The CDR3 sequence is 14 residues long. Germline CDR1 and CDR2: MNHEY and SMNVEV (reference sequence). Here the CDR3 reads CASSPRQGGNEQFF. In DNA, the CDR3 is TGTGCCAGCAGCCCTCGACAGGGAGGCAATGAGCAGTTCTTC.

The CDR3 reads CASASGSASTDTQYF. The CDR3 DNA reads TGTGCCAGCGCATCCGGGAGCGCTAGCACAGATACGCAGTATTTT. The chain has TRBV9 and TRBJ2-3; weak D call: TRBD2 (6 bases). The CDR3 is 15 residues long. Germline CDR1 SGDLS, CDR2 YYNGEE. Trimming took 7 bases from V and 0 from J, leaving 15 bases between them.

The rearrangement uses TRBV10-3 and TRBJ2-1; the D gene is possibly TRBD1 (5 bases). CDR1 ENHRY and CDR2 SYGVKD come from the germline V gene. The CDR3 spans 15 residues. V lost 10 bases, J lost 6 bases, and 22 bases lay in between. CDR3 region: CATKGVAGSTNEQFF. In nucleotides, the CDR3 is TGTGCCACCAAAGGAGTGGCAGGGTCAACCAATGAGCAGTTCTTC.